This T cell receptor beta chain is from a study of blood T cell repertoires in COVID-19. Whole-study context: Samples taken during acute and convalescent COVID-19 were collected in the United States, Italy and Spain.

Assay: immunoSEQ multiplex PCR; the TCRdb copy retains only in-frame clones and omits some. The repertoire has about 140,000 clones, 75% to 90% of them found once; the top ten carry about 4.2%. With V trimmed by 8 bases and J by 4 bases, 5 bases remained unmatched. There are 13 residues in the CDR3. Germline V gives CDR1 LNHDA, CDR2 SQIVND (reference sequence). The receptor was isolated from a woman older than 75 with acute or convalescent COVID-19. The chain joins TRBV19 to TRBJ1-5; 7 nucleotides line up with TRBD1. Sequencing used peripheral blood. This chain's CDR3 is CASWQGENQPQHF. The DNA for the CDR3 is TGTGCCAGTTGGCAGGGGGAAAATCAGCCCCAGCATTTT.